The clone carrying this TCR beta chain was recorded a few times. The germline V and J ends were trimmed by 2 bases and 5 bases, with 15 bases remaining between them. Germline V gene data show CDR1 as MNHEY and CDR2 as SMNVEV (reference sequence). The CDR3 is 15 amino acids. The data were taken from a study of blood T cells in healthy people across ages. Alongside a J-beta primer mix, a sample-barcoded 5' primer served in a second PCR lasting about 7 to 11 cycles. TCRdb passed the 5' RACE reads through MiXCR, listing each CDR3 protein once. The sample lists hundreds of thousands of distinct CDR3 sequences, about 47% seen once, with 15% to 20% in the top ten.

The J gene is TRBJ2-5, the V gene TRBV27; the D gene is possibly TRBD2 (7 bases). Sequencing input: blood. The receptor comes from a man at least 80 years old in good health. CDR3 in amino acids: CASSLGAGGLETQYF. In DNA form, the CDR3 reads TGTGCCAGCAGTTTAGGGGCCGGGGGGCTGGAGACCCAGTACTTC.